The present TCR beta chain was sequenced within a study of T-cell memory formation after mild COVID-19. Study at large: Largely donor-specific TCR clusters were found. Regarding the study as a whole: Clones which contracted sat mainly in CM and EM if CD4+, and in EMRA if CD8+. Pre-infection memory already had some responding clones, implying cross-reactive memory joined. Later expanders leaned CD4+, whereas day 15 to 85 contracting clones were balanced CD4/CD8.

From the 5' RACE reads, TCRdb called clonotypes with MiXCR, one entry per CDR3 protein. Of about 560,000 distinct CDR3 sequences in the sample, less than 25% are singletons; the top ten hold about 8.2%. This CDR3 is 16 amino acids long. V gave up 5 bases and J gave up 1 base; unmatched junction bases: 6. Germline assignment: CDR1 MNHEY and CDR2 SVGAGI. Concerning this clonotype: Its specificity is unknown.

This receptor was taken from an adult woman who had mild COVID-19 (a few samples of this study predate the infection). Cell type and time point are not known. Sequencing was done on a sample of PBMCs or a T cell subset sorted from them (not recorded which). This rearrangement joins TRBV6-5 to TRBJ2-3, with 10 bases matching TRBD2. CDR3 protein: CASSTFTSGGTDTQYF. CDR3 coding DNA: TGTGCCAGCAGTACCTTTACTAGCGGGGGCACAGATACGCAGTATTTT.